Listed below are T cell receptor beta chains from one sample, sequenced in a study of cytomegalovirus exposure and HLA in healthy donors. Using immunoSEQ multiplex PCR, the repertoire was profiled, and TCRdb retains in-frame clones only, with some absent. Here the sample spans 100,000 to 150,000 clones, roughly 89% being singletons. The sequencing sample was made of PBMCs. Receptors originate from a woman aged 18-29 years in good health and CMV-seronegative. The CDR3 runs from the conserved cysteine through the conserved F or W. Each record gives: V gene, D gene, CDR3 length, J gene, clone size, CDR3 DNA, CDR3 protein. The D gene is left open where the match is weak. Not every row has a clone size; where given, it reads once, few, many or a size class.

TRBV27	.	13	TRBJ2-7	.	TGTGCCAGTTGGACAGTACGCAACTACGAGCAGTACTTC	CASWTVRNYEQYF
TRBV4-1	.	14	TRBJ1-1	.	TGCGCCAGCAGCCAAGGCGGGGAGGACACTGAAGCTTTCTTT	CASSQGGEDTEAFF
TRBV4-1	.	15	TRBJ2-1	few	TGCGCCAGCAGCCCAGAGCGGGCCTCCTACAATGAGCAGTTCTTC	CASSPERASYNEQFF
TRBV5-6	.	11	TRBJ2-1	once	TGTGCCAGCAGCTTGGATGAGCCGCAGTTCTTC	CASSLDEPQFF
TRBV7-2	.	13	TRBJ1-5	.	TGTGCCAGCAGCCAAAGAGGCGGTCAGCCCCAGCATTTT	CASSQRGGQPQHF
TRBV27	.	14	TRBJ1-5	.	TGTGCCAGCAGTTTACGGGGAATAAATCAGCCCCAGCATTTT	CASSLRGINQPQHF
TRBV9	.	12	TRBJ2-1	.	TGTGCCAGCAGCCCCCAGACGACTGGACAGTTCTTC	CASSPQTTGQFF
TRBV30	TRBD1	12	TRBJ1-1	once	TGTGCCTGGGATATGACAGGGGCTGAAGCTTTCTTT	CAWDMTGAEAFF
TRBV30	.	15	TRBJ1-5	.	TGTGCCTGGAGTGTAAGGACAACTAGCAATCAGCCCCAGCATTTT	CAWSVRTTSNQPQHF
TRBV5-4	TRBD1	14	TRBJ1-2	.	TGTGCCAGCAGCATATCAGGGGGCGACTATGGCTACACCTTC	CASSISGGDYGYTF
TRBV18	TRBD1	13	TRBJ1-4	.	TGTGCCAGCTCACTGACTGGGACAGGGGCACTGTTTTTT	CASSLTGTGALFF
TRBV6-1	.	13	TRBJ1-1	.	TGTGCCAGCAGTGATTCCAGGGACACTGAAGCTTTCTTT	CASSDSRDTEAFF
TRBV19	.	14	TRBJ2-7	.	TGTGCCAGTAGTGTTCTGGGAGGAGTGTACGAGCAGTACTTC	CASSVLGGVYEQYF
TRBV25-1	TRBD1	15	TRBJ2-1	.	TGTGCCAGCAGTGACCACAGGGGGCTCGTGAATGAGCAGTTCTTC	CASSDHRGLVNEQFF
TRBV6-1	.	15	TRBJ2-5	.	TGTGCCAGCAGGGAGGGGGGGTTTAACTTGGAGACCCAGTACTTC	CASREGGFNLETQYF
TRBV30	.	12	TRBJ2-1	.	TGTGCCTGGAGGAGAGGTTGGGATGAGCAGTTCTTC	CAWRRGWDEQFF
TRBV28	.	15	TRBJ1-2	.	TGTGCCAGCAGTTTAGGGGGGACGCAGAACTATGGCTACACCTTC	CASSLGGTQNYGYTF
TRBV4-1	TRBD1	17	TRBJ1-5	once	TGCGCCAGCAGCCATGCACCCGGGACAGATAGCAATCAGCCCCAGCATTTT	CASSHAPGTDSNQPQHF
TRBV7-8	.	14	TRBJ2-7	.	TGTGCCAGCAGCTTAGAACCAGTCTCCTACGAGCAGTACTTC	CASSLEPVSYEQYF
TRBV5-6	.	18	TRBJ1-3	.	TGTGCCAGCACCCTCGGGGGAGCAGGGACTAGCTCTGGAAACACCATATATTTT	CASTLGGAGTSSGNTIYF
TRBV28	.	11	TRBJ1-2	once	TGTGCCAGCGGGGCCGTCAGTGGCTACACCTTC	CASGAVSGYTF
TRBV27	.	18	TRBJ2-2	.	TGTGCCAGCAGTCGATTGTTAGCGTCAACAACGGGAACCGGGGAGCTGTTTTTT	CASSRLLASTTGTGELFF
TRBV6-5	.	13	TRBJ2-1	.	TGTGCCAGCAGCCAGCGAAACTCATGGGAGCAGTTCTTC	CASSQRNSWEQFF
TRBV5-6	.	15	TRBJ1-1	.	TGTGCCAGCAGCCTCCTGGTGGCGGTGAACACTGAAGCTTTCTTT	CASSLLVAVNTEAFF
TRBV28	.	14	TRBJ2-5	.	TGTGCCAGCAGTTCGGGACAACTCCAAGAGACCCAGTACTTC	CASSSGQLQETQYF
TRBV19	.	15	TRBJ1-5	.	TGTGCCAGTAGGGGCAGGGCGAATAGCAATCAGCCCCAGCATTTT	CASRGRANSNQPQHF
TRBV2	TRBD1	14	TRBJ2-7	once	TGTGCCAGCAGTCGACAGGGGGTCGACTACGAGCAGTACTTC	CASSRQGVDYEQYF
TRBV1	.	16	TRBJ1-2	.	TGCACCAGCAGCCACCTAACAGGGCAGGGCGCCTATGGCTACACCTTC	CTSSHLTGQGAYGYTF
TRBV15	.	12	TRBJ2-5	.	TGTGCCACCAGCCGAGGAGAAGAGACCCAGTACTTC	CATSRGEETQYF
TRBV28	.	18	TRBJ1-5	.	TGTGCCAGCAGTTTATCGATCGGACTGGGGTCCCTCAATCAGCCCCAGCATTTT	CASSLSIGLGSLNQPQHF
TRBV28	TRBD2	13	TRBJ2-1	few	TGTGCCAGCAGTTTATATCGGGAGGGCGTTAGTTTCTTC	CASSLYREGVSFF
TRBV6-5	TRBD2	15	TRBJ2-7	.	TGTGCCAGCAGGAAGGGACTAGTGGGGGTATACGAGCAGTACTTC	CASRKGLVGVYEQYF
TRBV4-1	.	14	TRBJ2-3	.	TGCGCCAGCAGCCCCCCGGACGGGGGAGATACGCAGTATTTT	CASSPPDGGDTQYF
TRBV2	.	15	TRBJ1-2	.	TGTGCCAGCAGTGAGGGTGGGGGCGAAGATTATGGCTACACCTTC	CASSEGGGEDYGYTF
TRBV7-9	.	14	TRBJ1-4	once	TGTGCCAGCAGCTTAATACAGCGGAATGAAAAACTGTTTTTT	CASSLIQRNEKLFF
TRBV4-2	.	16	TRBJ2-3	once	TGTGCCAGCAGCCGCGTATCCCAGGGGAGAGCAGATACGCAGTATTTT	CASSRVSQGRADTQYF
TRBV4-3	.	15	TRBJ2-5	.	TGCGCCAGCAGCCAAGGCGCAGGGGTGACGGAGACCCAGTACTTC	CASSQGAGVTETQYF
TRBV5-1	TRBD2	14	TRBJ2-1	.	TGCGCCAGCGCTAGGACTAGCGGTTACAATGAGCAGTTCTTC	CASARTSGYNEQFF
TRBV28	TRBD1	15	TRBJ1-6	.	TGTGCCAGCAGTCGCGGGACAGGTTTTAATTCACCCCTCCACTTT	CASSRGTGFNSPLHF
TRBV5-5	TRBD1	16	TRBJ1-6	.	TGTGCCAGCAGCTTATCCAGGGGGCACCAGAATTCACCCCTCCACTTT	CASSLSRGHQNSPLHF
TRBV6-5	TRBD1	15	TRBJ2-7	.	TGTGCCAGCAGATCAAGGACAGGGCCCTCCTACGAGCAGTACTTC	CASRSRTGPSYEQYF
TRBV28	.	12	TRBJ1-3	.	TGTGCCAGCAGTTTAAGCCGGGACACCATATATTTT	CASSLSRDTIYF
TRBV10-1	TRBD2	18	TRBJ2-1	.	TGCGCCAGCAGTGAGTCCTCTAGCGGGCTGAGCTCCTACAATGAGCAGTTCTTC	CASSESSSGLSSYNEQFF
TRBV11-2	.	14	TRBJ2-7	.	TGTGCCAGCAGCTTAGGAACAGGACCCTACGAGCAGTACTTC	CASSLGTGPYEQYF
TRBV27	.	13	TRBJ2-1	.	TGTGCCAGCAGCACAGGGGAGGTTAGGTCGGAGTTCTTC	CASSTGEVRSEFF
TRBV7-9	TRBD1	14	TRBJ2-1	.	TGTGCCATCCGACCCCGGGACAGTGACAATGAGCAGTTCTTC	CAIRPRDSDNEQFF
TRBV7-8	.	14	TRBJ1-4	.	TGTGCCAGCAGCTCGCGAGAGGGACACCAGAAACTGTTTTTT	CASSSREGHQKLFF
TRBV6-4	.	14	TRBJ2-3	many	TGTGCCAGCAGTGGGGGCGGAAGCACAGATACGCAGTATTTT	CASSGGGSTDTQYF
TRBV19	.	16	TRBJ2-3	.	TGTGCCAGTACCCTAAGGGGAGGACAAATAACAGATACGCAGTATTTT	CASTLRGGQITDTQYF
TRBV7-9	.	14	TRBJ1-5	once	TGTGCCAGCAGCAACGAACGGGGCAATCAGCCCCAGCATTTT	CASSNERGNQPQHF
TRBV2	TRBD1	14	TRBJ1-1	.	TGTGCCAGCACCAGGACAGGTTCGAACACTGAAGCTTTCTTT	CASTRTGSNTEAFF
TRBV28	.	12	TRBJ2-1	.	TGTGCCAGCAGCCTGACAGAGAATGAGCAGTTCTTC	CASSLTENEQFF
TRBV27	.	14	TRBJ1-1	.	TGTGCCAGCAGTGTCATGGGGGGAGGTACTGAAGCTTTCTTT	CASSVMGGGTEAFF